These T cell receptor beta chains were read from a single sample in a study of blood T cell repertoires in COVID-19. Sequencing used immunoSEQ multiplex PCR; TCRdb keeps in-frame clones, though not all of them. The sample shows fewer than 90,000 clones, approximately 86% of them seen only once. The sample comprised peripheral blood. These receptor sequences come from a male donor with acute or convalescent COVID-19. The CDR3 runs from the conserved cysteine through the conserved F or W. A D gene is named only where the DNA matches it firmly. The listing skips clone size in some rows; elsewhere it reads once, few, many or a size class.

cdr3_aa,cdr3_nt,clone_size,v_call,d_call,j_call
CAWSGTGTTEAFF,TGTGCCTGGAGTGGCACAGGGACCACTGAAGCTTTCTTT,.,TRBV30,.,TRBJ1-1
CASQGGQGKAGELFF,TGTGCCAGTCAGGGGGGACAGGGGAAGGCCGGGGAGCTGTTTTTT,few,TRBV19,TRBD1,TRBJ2-2
CASSDSGVPSYNEQFF,TGCGCCAGCAGCGACTCGGGGGTCCCCTCCTACAATGAGCAGTTCTTC,.,TRBV5-1,.,TRBJ2-1
CASSQMRTLSGNTIYF,TGTGCCAGCAGCCAGATGAGGACACTCTCTGGAAACACCATATATTTT,.,TRBV7-9,.,TRBJ1-3
CASSQGTSNEKLFF,TGTGCCAGCAGCCAGGGAACGAGTAATGAAAAACTGTTTTTT,.,TRBV2,.,TRBJ1-4
CAIRSRLAGGEKDTQYF,TGTGCCATCAGGAGCCGACTAGCGGGGGGCGAGAAGGATACGCAGTATTTT,.,TRBV10-3,TRBD2,TRBJ2-3
CASSPPRAGSGNTIYF,TGTGCCAGCTCACCACCGCGGGCAGGCTCTGGAAACACCATATATTTT,.,TRBV18,.,TRBJ1-3
CASSPFQEVLRQPQHF,TGTGCCAGCAGCCCTTTTCAGGAAGTTCTCCGGCAGCCCCAGCATTTT,.,TRBV21-1,.,TRBJ1-5
CASSPGQGPYEQYF,TGTGCCAGCTCTCCGGGACAGGGCCCCTACGAGCAGTACTTC,.,TRBV21-1,.,TRBJ2-7
CASSPLRSSYNEQFF,TGTGCCAGCTCACCACTTAGAAGCTCCTACAATGAGCAGTTCTTC,.,TRBV18,.,TRBJ2-1
CASSLMGGSEKLFF,TGTGCCAGCAGCTTAATGGGGGGGAGTGAAAAACTGTTTTTT,.,TRBV2,.,TRBJ1-4
CASSLPGQGNEKLFF,TGTGCCAGCAGCTTACCGGGACAGGGAAATGAAAAACTGTTTTTT,.,TRBV5-4,TRBD1,TRBJ1-4
CASRQDSQETQYF,TGTGCCAGCAGACAGGACAGTCAAGAGACCCAGTACTTC,.,TRBV6-6,.,TRBJ2-5
CASSQGYNEKLFF,TGTGCCAGCAGCCAGGGCTATAATGAAAAACTGTTTTTT,.,TRBV3-1/TRBV3-2,.,TRBJ1-4
CAWSFSDSYNEQFF,TGTGCCTGGAGCTTCAGCGACTCCTACAATGAGCAGTTCTTC,.,TRBV30,.,TRBJ2-1
CASAGTGSYEQYF,TGTGCCAGCGCCGGGACAGGGTCATACGAGCAGTACTTC,.,TRBV2,TRBD1,TRBJ2-7
CASSLVSVLTEAFF,TGTGCCAGCAGCTTAGTTTCAGTCCTCACTGAAGCTTTCTTT,.,TRBV7-8,.,TRBJ1-1
CASSLLGTDGYTF,TGTGCCAGCAGTTTACTTGGGACAGATGGCTACACCTTC,few,TRBV28,TRBD1,TRBJ1-2
CASSDEMNTEAFF,TGTGCCAGCAGTGACGAGATGAACACTGAAGCTTTCTTT,once,TRBV6-4,.,TRBJ1-1
CASSLVQHSPLHF,TGTGCCAGCAGCTTGGTACAGCATTCACCCCTCCACTTT,.,TRBV5-6,.,TRBJ1-6
CASSDTGDGYTF,TGTGCCAGCAGTGATACGGGGGATGGCTACACCTTC,.,TRBV2,.,TRBJ1-2
CASTPGQADQPQHF,TGTGCCAGTACCCCTGGACAGGCCGATCAGCCCCAGCATTTT,.,TRBV19,TRBD1,TRBJ1-5
CASGAGPLEEQFF,TGTGCTAGTGGAGCGGGGCCTTTGGAGGAGCAGTTCTTC,.,TRBV7-7,TRBD2,TRBJ2-1
CASSQDQRGIKETQYF,TGCGCCAGCAGCCAAGATCAGCGGGGGATCAAAGAGACCCAGTACTTC,.,TRBV4-1,TRBD2,TRBJ2-5
CASSLEIGGLKETQYF,TGCGCCAGCAGCTTGGAAATAGGGGGCCTTAAAGAGACCCAGTACTTC,.,TRBV5-1,TRBD1,TRBJ2-5
CASSLPPPRRPSGANVLTF,TGTGCCAGCAGTCTACCCCCGCCACGGAGGCCGTCTGGGGCCAACGTCCTGACTTTC,.,TRBV6-8,.,TRBJ2-6
CASSLSGGLSYNEQFF,TGTGCCAGCAGTTTATCCGGGGGGCTTTCCTACAATGAGCAGTTCTTC,.,TRBV28,.,TRBJ2-1
CASSEGGAGATWKYF,TGTGCCAGCAGTGAAGGTGGGGCAGGGGCCACCTGGAAGTATTTT,.,TRBV6-1,.,TRBJ2-3
CASSMGQITGELFF,TGTGCCAGCTCAATGGGGCAGATCACCGGGGAGCTGTTTTTT,.,TRBV18,.,TRBJ2-2
CASRRQGASTDTQYF,TGTGCCAGCCGCCGGCAGGGGGCTAGCACAGATACGCAGTATTTT,.,TRBV6-5,TRBD1,TRBJ2-3
CAISEHRGNEQFF,TGTGCCATCAGTGAACACAGGGGTAATGAGCAGTTCTTC,.,TRBV10-3,TRBD1,TRBJ2-1
CASSQGGGWETQYF,TGTGCCAGCAGCCAAGGAGGGGGTTGGGAGACCCAGTACTTC,.,TRBV3-1/TRBV3-2,.,TRBJ2-5
CATSRTVSNSPLHF,TGTGCCACCAGCAGGACAGTTTCGAATTCACCCCTCCACTTT,.,TRBV15,.,TRBJ1-6
CASAGTANEKLFF,TGTGCCAGCGCCGGGACTGCTAATGAAAAACTGTTTTTT,few,TRBV13,.,TRBJ1-4
CASSYSGSGGNYKGEQFF,TGCGCCAGCAGCTATTCGGGTAGCGGGGGGAACTACAAGGGTGAGCAGTTCTTC,.,TRBV5-1,TRBD2,TRBJ2-1
CAGTSGGYNEQFF,TGTGCCGGAACTAGCGGGGGGTACAATGAGCAGTTCTTC,.,TRBV7-2,TRBD2,TRBJ2-1
CASSEQGPNYGYTF,TGTGCCAGCAGTGAACAGGGGCCGAACTATGGCTACACCTTC,.,TRBV2,.,TRBJ1-2
CASSQDLAGALYNEQFF,TGTGCCAGCAGCCAAGATCTCGCGGGGGCCCTCTACAATGAGCAGTTCTTC,few,TRBV4-2,.,TRBJ2-1
CASRLGGADSPLHF,TGTGCCAGCAGGCTGGGGGGGGCCGATTCACCCCTCCACTTT,.,TRBV27,.,TRBJ1-6
CASSLDPTGNTGELFF,TGTGCCAGCAGCTTGGATCCGACAGGGAACACCGGGGAGCTGTTTTTT,.,TRBV5-6,.,TRBJ2-2
CASSLDRVYEQYF,TGTGCCAGCAGCCTGGACAGGGTTTACGAGCAGTACTTC,.,TRBV5-4,TRBD1,TRBJ2-7
CASSSGHNQPQHF,TGTGCCAGTAGTTCAGGACACAATCAGCCCCAGCATTTT,.,TRBV19,.,TRBJ1-5
CASSSPLGSGGLYEQYF,TGCGCCAGCAGCTCCCCCTTGGGAAGCGGGGGGCTTTACGAGCAGTACTTC,few,TRBV5-1,TRBD2,TRBJ2-7
CASSLPGPGTEAFF,TGTGCCAGCAGCTTACCCGGCCCGGGGACTGAAGCTTTCTTT,.,TRBV13,.,TRBJ1-1
CASSPSRDNEQFF,TGTGCCAGCAGCCCGAGCAGGGACAATGAGCAGTTCTTC,.,TRBV5-4,.,TRBJ2-1
CASSLLKATNTGELFF,TGTGCCAGCAGCTTGTTGAAAGCTACGAACACCGGGGAGCTGTTTTTT,few,TRBV5-8,.,TRBJ2-2
CAMGGQGGQPQHF,TGTGCCATGGGCGGACAGGGCGGGCAGCCCCAGCATTTT,.,TRBV10-3,TRBD1,TRBJ1-5